Listed below are T cell receptor beta chains from one sample, sequenced in a study of human T cells and chemical hapten exposure. One entry per CDR3 protein, called by TCRdb with MiXCR from the reads. The sample lists 100,000 to 150,000 distinct CDR3 sequences; less than 10% were seen once. Input material: whole blood. The receptors derive from a human donor in good health. Some clones in this sample may be carry-over from other donors' samples. Each CDR3 is given with its conserved first and last residue. Each record gives: V gene, clone size, D gene, J gene, CDR3 protein, CDR3 DNA. The D gene is left open where the match is weak. Only some rows state a clone size, as once, few, many or a class for expanded clones.

v_gene: TRBV4-3; abundance: few; d_gene: TRBD2; j_gene: TRBJ2-1; CDR3aa: CASSQDLRSGGANNEQFF; CDR3nt: TGCGCCAGCAGCCAAGATCTTAGGAGCGGGGGGGCGAACAATGAGCAGTTCTTC
v_gene: TRBV4-1; abundance: many; d_gene: .; j_gene: TRBJ1-5; CDR3aa: CASSQDSPFYQPQHF; CDR3nt: TGCGCCAGCAGCCAAGATTCACCTTTCTATCAGCCCCAGCATTTT
v_gene: TRBV5-5; abundance: many; d_gene: TRBD1; j_gene: TRBJ1-1; CDR3aa: CASSLSGGSNTEAFF; CDR3nt: TGTGCCAGCAGCCTGTCAGGGGGCTCGAACACTGAAGCTTTCTTT
v_gene: TRBV10-3; abundance: .; d_gene: .; j_gene: TRBJ2-2; CDR3aa: CAISLGGTNTGELFF; CDR3nt: TGTGCCATCAGCCTCGGGGGTACGAACACCGGGGAGCTGTTTTTT
v_gene: TRBV10-2; abundance: .; d_gene: TRBD1; j_gene: TRBJ1-5; CDR3aa: CASSGTGGKQPQHF; CDR3nt: TGCGCCAGCAGTGGGACAGGGGGGAAACAGCCCCAGCATTTT
v_gene: TRBV29-1; abundance: many; d_gene: .; j_gene: TRBJ2-1; CDR3aa: CSVVQNNEQFF; CDR3nt: TGCAGCGTTGTCCAGAACAATGAGCAGTTCTTC
v_gene: TRBV12-5; abundance: few; d_gene: .; j_gene: TRBJ2-4; CDR3aa: CASGLVLEEIAKNIQYF; CDR3nt: TGTGCTAGTGGTTTGGTACTAGAGGAGATAGCCAAAAACATTCAGTACTTC
v_gene: TRBV5-4; abundance: few; d_gene: TRBD1; j_gene: TRBJ1-1; CDR3aa: CASSHEGQGITEAFF; CDR3nt: TGTGCCAGCAGCCACGAGGGACAGGGGATCACTGAAGCTTTCTTT
v_gene: TRBV11-3; abundance: many; d_gene: .; j_gene: TRBJ2-7; CDR3aa: CASSLWGGEQYF; CDR3nt: TGTGCCAGCAGCTTGTGGGGTGGGGAGCAGTACTTC
v_gene: TRBV7-2; abundance: many; d_gene: TRBD2; j_gene: TRBJ2-5; CDR3aa: CASSLPSGVQETQYF; CDR3nt: TGTGCCAGCAGCTTACCGAGCGGGGTACAAGAGACCCAGTACTTC
v_gene: TRBV5-1; abundance: .; d_gene: .; j_gene: TRBJ1-1; CDR3aa: CASSLGRGGTEAFF; CDR3nt: TGCGCCAGCAGCTTGGGAAGGGGTGGGACTGAAGCTTTCTTT
v_gene: TRBV20-1; abundance: many; d_gene: .; j_gene: TRBJ1-2; CDR3aa: CSAIWTGDYGYTF; CDR3nt: TGCAGTGCTATTTGGACGGGGGACTATGGCTACACCTTC
v_gene: TRBV19; abundance: many; d_gene: .; j_gene: TRBJ1-2; CDR3aa: CASSRAGNYGYTF; CDR3nt: TGTGCCAGTAGTAGGGCAGGGAACTATGGCTACACCTTC
v_gene: TRBV12-3/TRBV12-4; abundance: .; d_gene: .; j_gene: TRBJ2-5; CDR3aa: CASSFRGLAQTQYF; CDR3nt: TGTGCCAGCAGTTTCCGCGGGCTAGCCCAGACCCAGTACTTC
v_gene: TRBV3-1; abundance: .; d_gene: TRBD2; j_gene: TRBJ2-7; CDR3aa: CASSQLQAGGVYEQYF; CDR3nt: TGTGCCAGCAGCCAATTGCAAGCGGGAGGCGTTTACGAGCAGTACTTC
v_gene: TRBV7-8; abundance: .; d_gene: .; j_gene: TRBJ2-7; CDR3aa: CASSRRESTYEQYF; CDR3nt: TGTGCCAGCAGCAGACGGGAGTCTACCTACGAGCAGTACTTC
v_gene: TRBV18; abundance: many; d_gene: TRBD1; j_gene: TRBJ2-3; CDR3aa: CASSLGTGGRTDTQYF; CDR3nt: TGTGCCAGCTCACTCGGTACAGGGGGCCGGACAGATACGCAGTATTTT
v_gene: TRBV7-8; abundance: many; d_gene: .; j_gene: TRBJ1-4; CDR3aa: CASSHPKWQEKLFF; CDR3nt: TGTGCCAGCAGCCATCCAAAGTGGCAGGAAAAACTGTTTTTT
v_gene: TRBV5-6; abundance: .; d_gene: .; j_gene: TRBJ2-4; CDR3aa: CASSLGDGSKNIQYF; CDR3nt: TGTGCCAGCAGCTTGGGTGACGGTTCTAAAAACATTCAGTACTTC
v_gene: TRBV9; abundance: few; d_gene: .; j_gene: TRBJ2-7; CDR3aa: CASSPQGGALLEQYF; CDR3nt: TGTGCCAGCAGCCCACAGGGAGGGGCCCTCCTCGAGCAGTACTTC
v_gene: TRBV10-3; abundance: many; d_gene: .; j_gene: TRBJ1-1; CDR3aa: CAISDRRNTEAFF; CDR3nt: TGTGCCATCAGTGATAGGAGGAACACTGAAGCTTTCTTT
v_gene: TRBV7-8; abundance: .; d_gene: TRBD1; j_gene: TRBJ2-7; CDR3aa: CASSLAGDRSSYEQYF; CDR3nt: TGTGCCAGCAGCTTAGCGGGGGACAGGAGCTCCTACGAGCAGTACTTC
v_gene: TRBV30; abundance: .; d_gene: .; j_gene: TRBJ1-1; CDR3aa: CAWSVRLREGGNGEAFF; CDR3nt: TGTGCCTGGAGTGTTCGCCTCCGAGAAGGGGGGAACGGTGAAGCTTTCTTT
v_gene: TRBV20-1; abundance: .; d_gene: .; j_gene: TRBJ2-3; CDR3aa: CSARSGQTNTDTQYF; CDR3nt: TGCAGTGCTAGATCCGGACAGACCAACACAGATACGCAGTATTTT
v_gene: TRBV29-1; abundance: few; d_gene: .; j_gene: TRBJ2-2; CDR3aa: CSVVGETGELFF; CDR3nt: TGCAGCGTTGTGGGCGAAACCGGGGAGCTGTTTTTT
v_gene: TRBV5-4; abundance: many; d_gene: .; j_gene: TRBJ1-1; CDR3aa: CASRPGRLNTEAFF; CDR3nt: TGTGCCAGCAGACCGGGACGGCTGAACACTGAAGCTTTCTTT
v_gene: TRBV19; abundance: many; d_gene: .; j_gene: TRBJ1-2; CDR3aa: CASSFRGNGYTF; CDR3nt: TGTGCCAGTAGTTTTAGGGGAAATGGCTACACCTTC
v_gene: TRBV12-3/TRBV12-4; abundance: few; d_gene: TRBD2; j_gene: TRBJ2-2; CDR3aa: CATWGSGRAPTNTGELFF; CDR3nt: TGTGCCACCTGGGGTAGCGGGAGGGCCCCGACGAACACCGGGGAGCTGTTTTTT
v_gene: TRBV5-1; abundance: .; d_gene: TRBD1; j_gene: TRBJ2-3; CDR3aa: CASSSGTVKTDTQYF; CDR3nt: TGCGCCAGCAGCTCGGGGACAGTCAAGACAGATACGCAGTATTTT
v_gene: TRBV28; abundance: few; d_gene: .; j_gene: TRBJ2-7; CDR3aa: CASSLRSYEQYF; CDR3nt: TGTGCCAGCAGTTTAAGGTCCTACGAGCAGTACTTC
v_gene: TRBV7-2; abundance: few; d_gene: .; j_gene: TRBJ1-2; CDR3aa: CASSLFFRGLDGYTF; CDR3nt: TGTGCCAGCAGCTTATTTTTCCGGGGGCTCGATGGCTACACCTTC
v_gene: TRBV2; abundance: few; d_gene: TRBD1; j_gene: TRBJ2-2; CDR3aa: CASRLPGQPANTGELFF; CDR3nt: TGTGCCAGCAGACTCCCGGGACAGCCCGCGAACACCGGGGAGCTGTTTTTT
v_gene: TRBV29-1; abundance: few; d_gene: .; j_gene: TRBJ2-7; CDR3aa: CSAELGKGDYEQYF; CDR3nt: TGCAGCGCCGAATTGGGGAAAGGGGACTACGAGCAGTACTTC
v_gene: TRBV27; abundance: .; d_gene: TRBD2; j_gene: TRBJ2-1; CDR3aa: CASSPWTSGGDLSSYNEQFF; CDR3nt: TGTGCCAGCAGTCCGTGGACTAGCGGGGGGGACCTGAGCTCCTACAATGAGCAGTTCTTC
v_gene: TRBV19; abundance: .; d_gene: .; j_gene: TRBJ1-1; CDR3aa: CASTWGLDTEAFF; CDR3nt: TGTGCCAGTACTTGGGGTCTCGACACTGAAGCTTTCTTT
v_gene: TRBV5-1; abundance: .; d_gene: .; j_gene: TRBJ2-1; CDR3aa: CASSLGQGRSYNEQFF; CDR3nt: TGCGCCAGCAGCTTGGGCCAGGGTAGGTCCTACAATGAGCAGTTCTTC
v_gene: TRBV3-1; abundance: .; d_gene: TRBD1; j_gene: TRBJ2-5; CDR3aa: CASSPSRTGIETQYF; CDR3nt: TGTGCCAGCAGCCCGTCTAGGACAGGGATCGAGACCCAGTACTTC
v_gene: TRBV7-9; abundance: few; d_gene: .; j_gene: TRBJ2-7; CDR3aa: CASSFGSGHTSYEQYF; CDR3nt: TGTGCCAGCAGCTTTGGATCGGGACACACTTCCTACGAGCAGTACTTC
v_gene: TRBV20-1; abundance: .; d_gene: TRBD1; j_gene: TRBJ2-4; CDR3aa: CSAGRTGGDQNIQYF; CDR3nt: TGCAGTGCTGGTAGGACAGGGGGCGACCAAAACATTCAGTACTTC
v_gene: TRBV5-1; abundance: few; d_gene: TRBD1; j_gene: TRBJ2-4; CDR3aa: CASSLAPTGTKNIQYF; CDR3nt: TGCGCCAGCAGCTTGGCACCGACAGGGACCAAAAACATTCAGTACTTC
v_gene: TRBV5-1; abundance: many; d_gene: .; j_gene: TRBJ1-2; CDR3aa: CASSSGQTYGYTF; CDR3nt: TGCGCCAGCAGCTCAGGACAAACCTATGGCTACACCTTC
v_gene: TRBV5-4; abundance: .; d_gene: .; j_gene: TRBJ1-4; CDR3aa: CASSPGGAGNEKLFF; CDR3nt: TGTGCCAGCAGCCCCGGAGGTGCGGGTAATGAAAAACTGTTTTTT
v_gene: TRBV5-1; abundance: few; d_gene: TRBD2; j_gene: TRBJ2-5; CDR3aa: CASSLGGTSLPETQYF; CDR3nt: TGCGCCAGCAGCTTGGGAGGGACTAGCCTCCCAGAGACCCAGTACTTC
v_gene: TRBV6-2/TRBV6-3; abundance: .; d_gene: TRBD1; j_gene: TRBJ2-3; CDR3aa: CASSRGQGTSTDTQYF; CDR3nt: TGTGCCAGCAGTCGAGGACAGGGGACTAGCACAGATACGCAGTATTTT
v_gene: TRBV12-3/TRBV12-4; abundance: many; d_gene: TRBD1; j_gene: TRBJ1-5; CDR3aa: CASSAGQANQPQHF; CDR3nt: TGTGCCAGCAGTGCCGGACAGGCAAATCAGCCCCAGCATTTT
v_gene: TRBV9; abundance: many; d_gene: .; j_gene: TRBJ2-1; CDR3aa: CASSVESSRSYNEQFF; CDR3nt: TGTGCCAGCAGCGTAGAGTCTAGCCGCTCCTACAATGAGCAGTTCTTC
v_gene: TRBV4-1; abundance: few; d_gene: .; j_gene: TRBJ1-2; CDR3aa: CASSQVRGRDYGYTF; CDR3nt: TGCGCCAGCAGCCAAGTTCGGGGGCGCGACTATGGCTACACCTTC
v_gene: TRBV29-1; abundance: many; d_gene: TRBD1; j_gene: TRBJ1-2; CDR3aa: CSVSQGAYGYTF; CDR3nt: TGCAGCGTTTCACAGGGGGCCTATGGCTACACCTTC
v_gene: TRBV10-3; abundance: .; d_gene: .; j_gene: TRBJ2-5; CDR3aa: CAISDQTVQETQYF; CDR3nt: TGTGCCATCAGTGATCAGACAGTCCAAGAGACCCAGTACTTC
v_gene: TRBV4-3; abundance: many; d_gene: .; j_gene: TRBJ2-5; CDR3aa: CASSQEGDQTSTQYF; CDR3nt: TGCGCCAGCAGCCAAGAGGGGGACCAAACCTCGACCCAGTACTTC
v_gene: TRBV19; abundance: few; d_gene: .; j_gene: TRBJ2-3; CDR3aa: CASSTGPLDPYF; CDR3nt: TGTGCCAGTAGTACCGGACCCCTGGATCCGTATTTT